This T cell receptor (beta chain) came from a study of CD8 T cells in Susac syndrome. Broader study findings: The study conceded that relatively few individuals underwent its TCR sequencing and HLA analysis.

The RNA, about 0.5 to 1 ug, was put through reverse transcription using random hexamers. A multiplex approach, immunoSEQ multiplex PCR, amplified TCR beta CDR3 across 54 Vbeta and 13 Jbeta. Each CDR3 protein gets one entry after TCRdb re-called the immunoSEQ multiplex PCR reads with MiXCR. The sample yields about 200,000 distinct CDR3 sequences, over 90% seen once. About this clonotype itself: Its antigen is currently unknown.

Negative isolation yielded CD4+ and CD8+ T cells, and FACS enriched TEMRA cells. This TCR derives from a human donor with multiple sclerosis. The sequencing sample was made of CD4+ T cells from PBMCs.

CDR3 loop: CSGGEGKGMAFF. For the CDR3, the DNA is TGCAGCGGTGGAGAGGGGAAAGGTATGGCGTTCTTC. The chain combines TRBV29-1 with TRBJ2-1; D possibly uses TRBD1 or TRBD2 (5 bases each). CDR3 length equals 12 residues. Deletions cut 7 bases from V and 15 bases from J, with 22 bases between. Germline V lookup: CDR1 SQVTM, CDR2 ANQGSEA.